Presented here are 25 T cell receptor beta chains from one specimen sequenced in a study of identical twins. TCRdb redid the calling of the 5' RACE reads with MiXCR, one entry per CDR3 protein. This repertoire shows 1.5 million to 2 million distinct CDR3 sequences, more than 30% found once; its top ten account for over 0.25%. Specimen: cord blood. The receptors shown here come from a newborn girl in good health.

The CDR3 sequence: CASSELSTILQETQYF. DNA of the CDR3: TGTGCCAGCAGTGAACTGTCGACTATTTTACAAGAGACCCAGTACTTC. The genes are TRBV2 and TRBJ2-5; maybe TRBD2 (5 bases). The CDR3 has 16 amino acids. Trimming cost V 2 bases and J 2 bases, with 15 bases left between them. Germline values: CDR1 SNHLY, CDR2 FYNNEI. The entire variable domain, with the rest obtained from reference TRBV2 and TRBJ2-5, is as follows: EPEVTQTPSHQVTQMGQEVILRCVPISNHLYFYWYRQILGQKVEFLVSFYNNEISEKSEIFDDQFSVERPDGSNFTLKIRSTKLEDSAMYFCASSELSTILQETQYFGPGTRLLVL.

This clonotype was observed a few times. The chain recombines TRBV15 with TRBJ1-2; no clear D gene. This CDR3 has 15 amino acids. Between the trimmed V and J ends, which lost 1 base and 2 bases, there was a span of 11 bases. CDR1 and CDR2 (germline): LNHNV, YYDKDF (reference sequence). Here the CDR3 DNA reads TGTGCCACCAGCAGAGGGAAAGGCCTAAACTATGGCTACACCTTC. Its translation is CATSRGKGLNYGYTF.

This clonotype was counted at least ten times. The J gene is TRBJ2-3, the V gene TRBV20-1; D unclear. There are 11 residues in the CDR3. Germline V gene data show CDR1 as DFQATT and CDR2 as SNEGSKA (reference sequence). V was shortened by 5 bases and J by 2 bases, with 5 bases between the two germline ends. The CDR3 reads CSAPLTDTQYF. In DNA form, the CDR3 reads TGCAGTGCTCCACTCACAGATACGCAGTATTTT.

The chain's CDR3 is CASSETTDGYTF. In DNA form, the CDR3 reads TGTGCCAGCAGTGAGACGACAGATGGCTACACCTTC. The gene calls are TRBV6-1 and TRBJ1-2, with D possibly TRBD1 on 5 matching bases. Trimming took 3 bases from V and 6 from J, leaving 8 bases between them. The CDR3 runs to 12 residues. Per germline, CDR1 MNHNS and CDR2 SASEGT.

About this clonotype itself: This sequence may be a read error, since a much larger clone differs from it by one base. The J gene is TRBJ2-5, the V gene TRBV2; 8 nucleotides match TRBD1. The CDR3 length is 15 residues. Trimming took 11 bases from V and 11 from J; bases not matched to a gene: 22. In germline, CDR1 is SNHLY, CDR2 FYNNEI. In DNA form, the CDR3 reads TGTGCCGGCATGAGACACGGGACAGGATACATGGAGCAGTACTTC. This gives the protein CAGMRHGTGYMEQYF.

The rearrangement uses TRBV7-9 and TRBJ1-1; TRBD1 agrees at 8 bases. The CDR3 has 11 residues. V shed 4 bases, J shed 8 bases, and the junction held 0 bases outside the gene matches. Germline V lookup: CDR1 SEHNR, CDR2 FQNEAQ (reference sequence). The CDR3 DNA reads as TGTGCCAGCAGCTGGACAGGGGAAGCTTTCTTT. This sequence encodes CASSWTGEAFF.

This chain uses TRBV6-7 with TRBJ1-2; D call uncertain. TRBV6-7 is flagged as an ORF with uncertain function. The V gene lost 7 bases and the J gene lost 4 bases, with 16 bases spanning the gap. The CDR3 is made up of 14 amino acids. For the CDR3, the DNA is TGTGCCAGCATCCGCCCCTCAGGCATCTATGGCTACACCTTC. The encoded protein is CASIRPSGIYGYTF.

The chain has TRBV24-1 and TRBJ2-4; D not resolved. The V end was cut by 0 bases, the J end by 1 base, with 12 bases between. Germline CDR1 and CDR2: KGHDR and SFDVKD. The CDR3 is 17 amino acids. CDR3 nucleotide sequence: TGTGCCACCAGTGATTTGGGTCCCGAAGGGGCCAAAAACATTCAGTACTTC. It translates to CATSDLGPEGAKNIQYF.

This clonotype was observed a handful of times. For the CDR3, the DNA is TGCAGTGGGGCGGGACCCAGGGACAGGGAGACCCAGTACTTC. Amino acid sequence: CSGAGPRDRETQYF. This chain joins TRBV20-1 and TRBJ2-5; TRBD1 matches 8 bases. Germline CDR1 is DFQATT and CDR2 is SNEGSKA (reference sequence). V gave up 7 bases and J gave up 5 bases; unmatched junction bases: 12. The CDR3 covers 14 residues.

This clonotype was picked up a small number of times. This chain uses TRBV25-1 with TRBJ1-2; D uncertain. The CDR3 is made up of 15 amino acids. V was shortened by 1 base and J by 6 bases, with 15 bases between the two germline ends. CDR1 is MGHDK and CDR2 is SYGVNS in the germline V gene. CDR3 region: CASSELIGEKDGYTF. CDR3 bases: TGTGCCAGCAGTGAATTAATAGGAGAAAAAGATGGCTACACCTTC.

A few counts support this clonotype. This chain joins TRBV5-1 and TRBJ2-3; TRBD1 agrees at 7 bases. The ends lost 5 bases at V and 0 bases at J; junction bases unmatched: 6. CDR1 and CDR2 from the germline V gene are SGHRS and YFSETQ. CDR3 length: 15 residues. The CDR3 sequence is CASRQGRTSTDTQYF. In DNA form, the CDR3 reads TGCGCCAGCAGACAGGGGAGAACTAGCACAGATACGCAGTATTTT. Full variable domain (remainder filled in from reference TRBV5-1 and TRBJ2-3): KAGVTQTPRYLIKTRGQQVTLSCSPISGHRSVSWYQQTPGQGLQFLFEYFSETQRNKGNFPGRFSGRQFSNSRSEMNVSTLELGDSALYLCASRQGRTSTDTQYFGPGTRLTVL.

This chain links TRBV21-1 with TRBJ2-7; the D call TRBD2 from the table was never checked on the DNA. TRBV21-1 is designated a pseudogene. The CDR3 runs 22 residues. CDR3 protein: CASSKVKPQPQSSGKKVHEQYF. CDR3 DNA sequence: TGTGCCAGCAGCAAAGTCAAACCACAGCCGCAATCTAGCGGGAAGAAGGTCCACGAGCAGTACTTC.

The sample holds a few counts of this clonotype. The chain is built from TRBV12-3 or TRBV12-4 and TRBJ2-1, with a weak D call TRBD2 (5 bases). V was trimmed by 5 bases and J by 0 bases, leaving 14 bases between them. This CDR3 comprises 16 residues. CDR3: CASSTHSDSSYNEQFF. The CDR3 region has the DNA TGTGCCAGCAGTACCCATAGCGATAGCTCCTACAATGAGCAGTTCTTC.

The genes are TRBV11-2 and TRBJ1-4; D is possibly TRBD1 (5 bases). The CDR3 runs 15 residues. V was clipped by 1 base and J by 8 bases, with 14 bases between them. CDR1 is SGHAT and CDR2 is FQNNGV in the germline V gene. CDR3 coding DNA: TGTGCCAGCAGCTTAGTCGGCAGGGAGGGGGAAAAACTGTTTTTT. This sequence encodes CASSLVGREGEKLFF. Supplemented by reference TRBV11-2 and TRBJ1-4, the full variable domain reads EAGVAQSPRYKIIEKRQSVAFWCNPISGHATLYWYQQILGQGPKLLIQFQNNGVVDDSQLPKDRFSAERLKGVDSTLKIQPAKLEDSAVYLCASSLVGREGEKLFFGSGTQLSVL.

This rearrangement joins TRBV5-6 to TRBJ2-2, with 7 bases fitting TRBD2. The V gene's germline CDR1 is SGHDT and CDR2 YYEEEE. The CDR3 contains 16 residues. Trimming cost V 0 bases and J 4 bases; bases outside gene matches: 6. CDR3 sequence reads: CASSLALAFSTGELFF. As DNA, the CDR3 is TGTGCCAGCAGCTTGGCACTAGCGTTCTCCACCGGGGAGCTGTTTTTT.

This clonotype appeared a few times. The CDR3 loop is CASSPSLPKADTQYF. CDR3 DNA sequence: TGTGCCAGCAGCCCTAGCCTACCTAAGGCAGATACGCAGTATTTT. This chain uses TRBV5-4 with TRBJ2-3; possibly TRBD2 for D (5 bases). The CDR3 is 15 residues long. With 4 bases removed from V and 4 bases from J, the gap between germline ends came to 16 bases. Germline CDR1 SGHNT, CDR2 YYREEE (reference sequence).

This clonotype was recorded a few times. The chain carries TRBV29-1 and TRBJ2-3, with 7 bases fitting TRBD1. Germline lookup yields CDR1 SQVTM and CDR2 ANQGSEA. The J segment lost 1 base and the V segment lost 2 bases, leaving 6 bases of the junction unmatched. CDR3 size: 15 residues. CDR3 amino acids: CSVEPYRGGTDTQYF. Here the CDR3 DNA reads TGCAGCGTTGAACCCTACAGGGGTGGCACAGATACGCAGTATTTT.

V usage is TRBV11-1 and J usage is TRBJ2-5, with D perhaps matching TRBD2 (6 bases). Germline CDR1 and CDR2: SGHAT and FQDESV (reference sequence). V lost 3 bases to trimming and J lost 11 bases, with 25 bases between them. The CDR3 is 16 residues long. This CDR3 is CASSFSSGSSYNEQYF. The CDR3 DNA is TGTGCCAGCAGCTTTTCCAGCGGGTCATCCTACAATGAGCAGTACTTC.

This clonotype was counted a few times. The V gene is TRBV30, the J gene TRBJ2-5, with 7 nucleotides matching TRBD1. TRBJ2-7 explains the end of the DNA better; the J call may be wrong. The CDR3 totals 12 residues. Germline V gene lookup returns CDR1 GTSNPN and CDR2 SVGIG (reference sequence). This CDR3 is CAWKGNRGEQYF. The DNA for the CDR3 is TGTGCCTGGAAAGGGAACAGGGGCGAGCAGTACTTC.

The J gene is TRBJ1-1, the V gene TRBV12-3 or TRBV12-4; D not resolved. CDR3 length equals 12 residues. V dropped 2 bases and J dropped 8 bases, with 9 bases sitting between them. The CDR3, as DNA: TGTGCCAGCAGTTTAACGGCAGGAGAAGCTTTCTTT. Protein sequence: CASSLTAGEAFF.

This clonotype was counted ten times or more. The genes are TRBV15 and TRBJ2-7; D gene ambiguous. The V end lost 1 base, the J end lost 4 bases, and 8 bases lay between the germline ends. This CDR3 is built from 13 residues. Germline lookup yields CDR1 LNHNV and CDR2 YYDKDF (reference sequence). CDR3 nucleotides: TGTGCCACCAGCAGAGTAGGTATTTACGAGCAGTACTTC. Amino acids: CATSRVGIYEQYF.

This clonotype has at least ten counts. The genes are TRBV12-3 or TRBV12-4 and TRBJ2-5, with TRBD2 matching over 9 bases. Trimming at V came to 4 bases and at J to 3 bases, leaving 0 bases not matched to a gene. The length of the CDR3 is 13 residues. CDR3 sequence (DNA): TGTGCCAGCAGTTGGACTAGCGAAGAGACCCAGTACTTC. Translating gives CASSWTSEETQYF.

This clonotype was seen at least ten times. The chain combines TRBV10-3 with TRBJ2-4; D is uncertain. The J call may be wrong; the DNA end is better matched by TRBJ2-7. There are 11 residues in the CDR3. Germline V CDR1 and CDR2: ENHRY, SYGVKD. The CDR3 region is CAISEANEQYF. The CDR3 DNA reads TGTGCCATCAGTGAAGCGAACGAGCAGTACTTC.

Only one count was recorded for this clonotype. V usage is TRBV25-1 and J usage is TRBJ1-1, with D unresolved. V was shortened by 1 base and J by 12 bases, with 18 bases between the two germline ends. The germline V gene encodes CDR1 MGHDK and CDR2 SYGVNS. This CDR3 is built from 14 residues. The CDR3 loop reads CASSEFVPKGTTFF. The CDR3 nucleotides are TGTGCCAGCAGTGAATTCGTCCCAAAGGGAACAACTTTCTTT.

CDR3 in amino acids: CASSYGPHSKNIQYF. The CDR3 DNA reads TGTGCCAGCAGTTACGGACCCCACTCCAAAAACATTCAGTACTTC. The gene calls are TRBV6-6 and TRBJ2-4; D remains ambiguous. Between the trimmed V and J ends, which lost 2 bases and 2 bases, there was a span of 10 bases. The CDR3 loop spans 15 amino acids. CDR1 is MNHNY and CDR2 is SVGAGI in the germline V gene (reference sequence).